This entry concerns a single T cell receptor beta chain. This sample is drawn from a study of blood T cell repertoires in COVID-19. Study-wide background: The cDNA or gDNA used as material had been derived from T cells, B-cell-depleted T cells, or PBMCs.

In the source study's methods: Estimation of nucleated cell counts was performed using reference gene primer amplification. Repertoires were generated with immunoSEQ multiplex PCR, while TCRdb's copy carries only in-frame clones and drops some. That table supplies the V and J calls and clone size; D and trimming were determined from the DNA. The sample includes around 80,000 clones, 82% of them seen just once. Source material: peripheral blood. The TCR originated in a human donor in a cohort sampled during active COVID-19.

The CDR3 loop reads CASTPSGGSGELFF. CDR3 coding DNA: TGCGCCAGCACCCCTAGCGGGGGCTCCGGGGAGCTGTTTTTT. This rearrangement joins TRBV10-2 to TRBJ2-2; 10 bases agree with TRBD2. The CDR3 is 14 residues long. V dropped 7 bases and J dropped 6; count of bases not matched to a gene: 5. Germline lookup yields CDR1 WSHSY and CDR2 SAAADI.